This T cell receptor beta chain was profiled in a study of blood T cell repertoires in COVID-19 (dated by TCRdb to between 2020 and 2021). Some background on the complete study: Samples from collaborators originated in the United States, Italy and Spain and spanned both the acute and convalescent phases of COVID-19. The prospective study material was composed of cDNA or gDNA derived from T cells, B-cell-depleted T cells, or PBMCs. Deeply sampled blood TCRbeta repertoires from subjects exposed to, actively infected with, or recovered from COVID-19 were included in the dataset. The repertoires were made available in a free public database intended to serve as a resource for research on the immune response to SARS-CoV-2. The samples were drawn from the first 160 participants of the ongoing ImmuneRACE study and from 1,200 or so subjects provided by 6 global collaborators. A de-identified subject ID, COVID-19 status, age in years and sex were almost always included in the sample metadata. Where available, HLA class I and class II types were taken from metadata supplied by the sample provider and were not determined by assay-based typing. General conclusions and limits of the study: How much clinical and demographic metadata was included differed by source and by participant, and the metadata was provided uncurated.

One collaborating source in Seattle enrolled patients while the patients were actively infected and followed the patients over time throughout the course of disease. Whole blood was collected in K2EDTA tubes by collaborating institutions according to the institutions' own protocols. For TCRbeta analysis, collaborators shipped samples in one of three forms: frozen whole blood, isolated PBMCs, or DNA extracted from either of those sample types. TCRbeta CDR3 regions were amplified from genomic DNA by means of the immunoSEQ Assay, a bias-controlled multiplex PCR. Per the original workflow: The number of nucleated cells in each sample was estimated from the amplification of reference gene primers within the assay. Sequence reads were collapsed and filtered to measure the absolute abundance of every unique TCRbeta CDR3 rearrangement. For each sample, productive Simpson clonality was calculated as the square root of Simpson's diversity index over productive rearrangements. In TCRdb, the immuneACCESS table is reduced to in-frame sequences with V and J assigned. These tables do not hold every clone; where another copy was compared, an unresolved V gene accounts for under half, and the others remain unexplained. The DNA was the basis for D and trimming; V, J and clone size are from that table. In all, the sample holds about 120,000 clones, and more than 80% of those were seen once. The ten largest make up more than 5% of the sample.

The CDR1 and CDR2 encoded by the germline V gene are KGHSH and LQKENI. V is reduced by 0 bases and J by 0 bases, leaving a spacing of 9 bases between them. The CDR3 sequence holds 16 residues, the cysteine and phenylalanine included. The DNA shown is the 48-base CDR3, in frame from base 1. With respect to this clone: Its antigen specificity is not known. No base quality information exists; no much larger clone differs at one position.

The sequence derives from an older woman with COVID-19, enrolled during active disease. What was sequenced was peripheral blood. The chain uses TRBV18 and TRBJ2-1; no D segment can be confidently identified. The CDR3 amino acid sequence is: CASSPPTHSSYNEQFF. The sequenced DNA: TGTGCCAGCTCACCACCGACTCATAGCTCCTACAATGAGCAGTTCTTC.